The entry that follows covers one T cell receptor beta chain sequence. Per the germline V gene, CDR1 is MDHEN and CDR2 is SYDVKM. This CDR3 comprises 17 residues. Unmatched junction bases numbered 7, after V lost 2 bases and J lost 4 bases. The sample originates from a study of shared T cell receptors in the human thymus. This table comes from immunoSEQ multiplex PCR, and its TCRdb copy is limited to in-frame clones, with some not included. The table has around 730,000 clones, approximately 85% seen once. The sample was also linked to a second study, of human thymus T cells. As reported in that work: Donors consisted of healthy Finnish infants (having corrective surgery for congenital heart defects). Thymus tissue was removed during corrective cardiac surgery. Gene usage (both V and J) appeared biased in thymic and blood repertoires. There were highly overlapping thymic repertoires among unrelated individuals, as related research reported.

The sequence was collected from a girl under three years old with a congenital heart defect. Sample: thymocytes. This rearrangement joins TRBV28 to TRBJ2-2; TRBD1 matches at 10 bases. CDR3 sequence (DNA): TGTGCCAGCAGTTTAAGTGGGACAGGGGTTTTCACCGGGGAGCTGTTTTTT. Amino acid sequence: CASSLSGTGVFTGELFF.